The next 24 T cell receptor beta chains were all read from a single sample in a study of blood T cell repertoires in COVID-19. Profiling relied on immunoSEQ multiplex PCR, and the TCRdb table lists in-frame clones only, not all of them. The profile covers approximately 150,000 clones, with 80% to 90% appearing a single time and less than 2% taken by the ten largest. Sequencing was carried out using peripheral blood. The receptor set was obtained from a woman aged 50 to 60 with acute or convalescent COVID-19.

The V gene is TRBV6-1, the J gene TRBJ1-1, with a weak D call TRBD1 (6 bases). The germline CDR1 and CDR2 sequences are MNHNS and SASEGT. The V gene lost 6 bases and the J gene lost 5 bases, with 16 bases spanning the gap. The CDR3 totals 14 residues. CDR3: CASSDQGRGTEAFF. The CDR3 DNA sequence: TGTGCCAGCAGCGATCAGGGGAGAGGTACTGAAGCTTTCTTT.

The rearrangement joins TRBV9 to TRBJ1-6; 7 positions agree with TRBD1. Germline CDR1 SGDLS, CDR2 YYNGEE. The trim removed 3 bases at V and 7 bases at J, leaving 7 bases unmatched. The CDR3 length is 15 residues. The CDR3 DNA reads TGTGCCAGCAGCGATACGGGACAGCGCAATTCACCCCTCCACTTT. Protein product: CASSDTGQRNSPLHF. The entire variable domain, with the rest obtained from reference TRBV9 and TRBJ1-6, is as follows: DSGVTQTPKHLITATGQRVTLRCSPRSGDLSVYWYQQSLDQGLQFLIQYYNGEERAKGNILERFSAQQFPDLHSELNLSSLELGDSALYFCASSDTGQRNSPLHFGNGTRLTVT.

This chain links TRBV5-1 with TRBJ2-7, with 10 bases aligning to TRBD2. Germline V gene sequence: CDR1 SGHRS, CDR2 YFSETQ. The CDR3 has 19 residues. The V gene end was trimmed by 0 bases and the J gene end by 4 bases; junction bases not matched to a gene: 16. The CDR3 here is CASSLVASGSILEAYEQYF. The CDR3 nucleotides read TGCGCCAGCAGCTTGGTGGCTAGCGGGAGTATTTTAGAAGCATACGAGCAGTACTTC.

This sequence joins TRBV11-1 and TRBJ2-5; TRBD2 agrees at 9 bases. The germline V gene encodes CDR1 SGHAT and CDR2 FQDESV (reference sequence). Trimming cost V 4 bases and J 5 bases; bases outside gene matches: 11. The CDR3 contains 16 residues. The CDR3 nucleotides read TGTGCCAGCAGCTCCTCCCCTCTAGCGGGGACGGAGACCCAGTACTTC. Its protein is CASSSSPLAGTETQYF.

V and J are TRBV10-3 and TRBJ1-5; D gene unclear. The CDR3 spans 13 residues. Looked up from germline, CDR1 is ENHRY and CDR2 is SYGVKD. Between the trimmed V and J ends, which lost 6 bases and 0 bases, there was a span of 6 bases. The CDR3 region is CAISYDSNQPQHF. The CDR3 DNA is TGTGCCATCAGCTATGATAGCAATCAGCCCCAGCATTTT.

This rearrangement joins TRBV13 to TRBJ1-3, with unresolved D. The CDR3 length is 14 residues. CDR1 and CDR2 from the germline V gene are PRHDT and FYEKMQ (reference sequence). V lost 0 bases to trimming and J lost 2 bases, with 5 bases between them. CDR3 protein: CASSLGKPGNTIYF. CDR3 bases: TGTGCCAGCAGCTTAGGAAAGCCTGGAAACACCATATATTTT. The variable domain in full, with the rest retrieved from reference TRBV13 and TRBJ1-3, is AAGVIQSPRHLIKEKRETATLKCYPIPRHDTVYWYQQGPGQDPQFLISFYEKMQSDKGSIPDRFSAQQFSDYHSELNMSSLELGDSALYFCASSLGKPGNTIYFGEGSWLTVV.

Written as DNA, the CDR3 is TGCGCCAGCAGCTTGGCCTTTGGGGACAGACCTTACGAGCAGTACTTC. Its translation is CASSLAFGDRPYEQYF. The V and J genes are TRBV5-1 and TRBJ2-7; TRBD1 agrees at 7 bases. CDR1 and CDR2 from the germline V gene are SGHRS and YFSETQ. The CDR3 has 16 amino acids. Unmatched junction bases numbered 10, after V lost 0 bases and J lost 4 bases.

CDR3 DNA sequence: TGTGCCAGCAGCTTGGAGGGGGCTAGCAGCTCCTACGAGCAGTACTTC. This encodes CASSLEGASSSYEQYF. This chain connects TRBV5-6 to TRBJ2-7; TRBD1 matches at 7 bases. The germline V gene has CDR1 SGHDT and CDR2 YYEEEE. The CDR3 has 16 amino acids. V lost 0 bases and J lost 0; bases outside the gene matches: 6.

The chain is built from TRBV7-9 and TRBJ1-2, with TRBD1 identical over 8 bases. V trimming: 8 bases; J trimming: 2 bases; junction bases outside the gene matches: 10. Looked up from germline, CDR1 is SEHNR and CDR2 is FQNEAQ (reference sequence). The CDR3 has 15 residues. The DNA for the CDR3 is TGTGCCAGCCTTATGGTGAACAGGGGGAACTATGGCTACACCTTC. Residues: CASLMVNRGNYGYTF. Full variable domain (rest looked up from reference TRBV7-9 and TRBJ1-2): DTGVSQNPRHKITKRGQNVTFRCDPISEHNRLYWYRQTLGQGPEFLTYFQNEAQLEKSRLLSDRFSAERPKGSFSTLEIQRTEQGDSAMYLCASLMVNRGNYGYTFGSGTRLTVV.

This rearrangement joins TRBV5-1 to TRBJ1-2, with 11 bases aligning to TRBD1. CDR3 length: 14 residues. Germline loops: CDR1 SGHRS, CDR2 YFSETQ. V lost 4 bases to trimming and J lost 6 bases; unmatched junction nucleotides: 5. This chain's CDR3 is CASSTGQGADGYTF. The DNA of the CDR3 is TGCGCCAGCAGCACCGGACAGGGGGCTGATGGCTACACCTTC. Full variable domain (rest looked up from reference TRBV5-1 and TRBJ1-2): KAGVTQTPRYLIKTRGQQVTLSCSPISGHRSVSWYQQTPGQGLQFLFEYFSETQRNKGNFPGRFSGRQFSNSRSEMNVSTLELGDSALYLCASSTGQGADGYTFGSGTRLTVV.

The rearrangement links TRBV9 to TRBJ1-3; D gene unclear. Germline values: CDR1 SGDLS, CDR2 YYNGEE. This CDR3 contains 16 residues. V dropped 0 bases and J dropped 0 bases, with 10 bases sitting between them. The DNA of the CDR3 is TGTGCCAGCAGCGTAGTCGGGAGAAGCTCTGGAAACACCATATATTTT. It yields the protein CASSVVGRSSGNTIYF.

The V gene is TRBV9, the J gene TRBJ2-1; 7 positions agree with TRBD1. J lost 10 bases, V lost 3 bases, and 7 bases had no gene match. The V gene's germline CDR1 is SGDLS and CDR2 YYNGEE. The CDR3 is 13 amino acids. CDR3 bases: TGTGCCAGCAGCGCCGACAGGGCTATAGAGCAGTTCTTC. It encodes CASSADRAIEQFF.

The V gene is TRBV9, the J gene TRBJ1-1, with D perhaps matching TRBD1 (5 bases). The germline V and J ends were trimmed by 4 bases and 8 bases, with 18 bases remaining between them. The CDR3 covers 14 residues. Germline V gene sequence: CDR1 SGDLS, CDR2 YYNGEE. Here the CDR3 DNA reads TGTGCCAGCAGCCCCGTGAATTTGGGGCACGAAGCTTTCTTT. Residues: CASSPVNLGHEAFF.

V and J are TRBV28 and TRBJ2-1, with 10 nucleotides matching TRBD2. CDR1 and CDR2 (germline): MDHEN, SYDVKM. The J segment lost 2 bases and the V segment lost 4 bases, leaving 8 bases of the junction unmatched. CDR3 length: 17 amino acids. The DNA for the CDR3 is TGTGCCAGCAGTTCACTAGCGGGGTATGCGACCTACAATGAGCAGTTCTTC. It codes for CASSSLAGYATYNEQFF.

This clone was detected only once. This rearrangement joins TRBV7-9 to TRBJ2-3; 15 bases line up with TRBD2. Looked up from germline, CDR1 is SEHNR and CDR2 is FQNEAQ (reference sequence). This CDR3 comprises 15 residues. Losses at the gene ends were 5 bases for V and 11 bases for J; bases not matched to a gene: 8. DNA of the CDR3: TGTGCCAGCAGCCCGGGACTAGCGGGAGGCTGGGAGCAGTATTTT. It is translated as CASSPGLAGGWEQYF.

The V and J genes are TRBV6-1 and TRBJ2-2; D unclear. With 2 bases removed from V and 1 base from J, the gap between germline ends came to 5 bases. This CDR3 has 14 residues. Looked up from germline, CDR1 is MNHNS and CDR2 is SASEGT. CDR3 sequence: CASSEPGNTGELFF. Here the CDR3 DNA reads TGTGCCAGCAGTGAACCAGGGAACACCGGGGAGCTGTTTTTT.

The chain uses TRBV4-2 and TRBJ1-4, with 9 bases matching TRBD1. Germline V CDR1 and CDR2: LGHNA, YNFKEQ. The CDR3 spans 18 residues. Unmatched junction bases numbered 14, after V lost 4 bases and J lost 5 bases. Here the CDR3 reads CASSLRPSRGTGNEKLFF. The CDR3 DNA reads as TGTGCCAGCAGCCTCCGCCCCTCTCGGGGGACAGGGAATGAAAAACTGTTTTTT.

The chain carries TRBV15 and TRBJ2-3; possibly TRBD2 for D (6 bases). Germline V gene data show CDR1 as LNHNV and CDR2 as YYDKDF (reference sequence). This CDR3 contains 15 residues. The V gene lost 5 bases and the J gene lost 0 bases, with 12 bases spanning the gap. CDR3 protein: CATSRAGTSTDTQYF. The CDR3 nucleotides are TGTGCCACCAGCCGGGCGGGGACTAGCACAGATACGCAGTATTTT.

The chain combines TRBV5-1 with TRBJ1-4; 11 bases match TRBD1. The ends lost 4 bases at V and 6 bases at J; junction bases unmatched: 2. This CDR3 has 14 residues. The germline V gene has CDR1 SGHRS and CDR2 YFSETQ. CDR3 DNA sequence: TGCGCCAGCAGCGGGACAGGGGGTCATGAAAAACTGTTTTTT. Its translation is CASSGTGGHEKLFF. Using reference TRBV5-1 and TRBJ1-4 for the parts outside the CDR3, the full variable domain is KAGVTQTPRYLIKTRGQQVTLSCSPISGHRSVSWYQQTPGQGLQFLFEYFSETQRNKGNFPGRFSGRQFSNSRSEMNVSTLELGDSALYLCASSGTGGHEKLFFGSGTQLSVL.

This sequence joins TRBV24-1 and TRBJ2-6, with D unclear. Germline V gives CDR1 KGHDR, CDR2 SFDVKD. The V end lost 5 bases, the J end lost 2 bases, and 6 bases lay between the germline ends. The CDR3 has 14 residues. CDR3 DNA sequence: TGTGCCACCAGTGCGAACACTGGGGCCAACGTCCTGACTTTC. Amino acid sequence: CATSANTGANVLTF.

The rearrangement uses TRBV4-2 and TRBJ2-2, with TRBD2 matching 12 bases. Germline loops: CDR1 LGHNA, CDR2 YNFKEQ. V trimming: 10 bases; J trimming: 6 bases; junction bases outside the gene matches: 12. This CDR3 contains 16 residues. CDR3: CATSWTSGNNAGELFF. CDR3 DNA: TGTGCCACGTCGTGGACTAGCGGGAACAACGCCGGGGAGCTGTTTTTT.

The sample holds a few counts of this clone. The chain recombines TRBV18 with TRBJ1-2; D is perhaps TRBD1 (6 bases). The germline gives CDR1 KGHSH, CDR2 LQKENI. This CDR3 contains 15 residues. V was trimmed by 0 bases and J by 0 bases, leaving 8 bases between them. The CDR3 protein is CASSPPAGANYGYTF. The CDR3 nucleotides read TGTGCCAGCTCACCACCGGCAGGGGCTAACTATGGCTACACCTTC.

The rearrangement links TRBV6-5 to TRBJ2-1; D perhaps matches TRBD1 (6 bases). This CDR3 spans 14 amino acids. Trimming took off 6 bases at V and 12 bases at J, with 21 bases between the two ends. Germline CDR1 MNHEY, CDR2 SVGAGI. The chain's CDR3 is CASRSGQGTQGQFF. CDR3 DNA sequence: TGTGCCAGCAGGAGTGGGCAGGGGACCCAGGGGCAGTTCTTC.

CDR3 protein: CAWRLGTGPYGYTF. The CDR3 DNA sequence: TGTGCCTGGAGGCTCGGGACAGGGCCTTATGGCTACACCTTC. The V and J genes are TRBV30 and TRBJ1-2; 9 bases are shared with TRBD1. CDR1 GTSNPN and CDR2 SVGIG come from the germline V gene (reference sequence). This CDR3 region has 14 residues. V lost 3 bases to trimming and J lost 5 bases; unmatched junction nucleotides: 7.